This T cell receptor beta chain appears in the sequencing data of a study of OX40 agonist ivuxolimab in advanced cancers. The wider study: Head and neck, renal cell, melanoma or hepatocellular carcinoma were the cancers that dose-escalation patients had. Partial responses were achieved by three patients: one hepatocellular carcinoma, two cutaneous melanoma.

This CDR3 has 12 residues. From germline, CDR1 is SGHVS and CDR2 FNYEAQ. The assay was immunoSEQ multiplex PCR, and TCRdb's table has in-frame clones only and misses some. Of around 67,000 clones listed, roughly 80% are singletons. Note on this clone: Mismatch with germline at one junction end may stem from a read error.

The receptor comes from an adult with an advanced solid tumor such as melanoma, head and neck, liver or kidney cancer. The sample in question was CD4+ or CD8+ T cells sorted from blood, obtained in a trial of the OX40 agonist ivuxolimab. V is TRBV7-6 and J is TRBJ2-7, with TRBD2 matching 9 bases. The CDR3 is CASSLAGKEQYF. The CDR3 bases are TGTGCCAGCAGCCTAGCGGGGAAAGAGCAGTACTTC.